A selection of T cell receptor beta chains follows, all from one sample in a study of blood T cell repertoires in COVID-19. Data came from immunoSEQ multiplex PCR; TCRdb stores just in-frame clones and leaves some out. The table shows about 64,000 clones, with approximately 83% occurring only once. The sequenced material came from peripheral blood. These receptor sequences come from a middle-aged man with acute or convalescent COVID-19. The CDR3 runs from the conserved cysteine through the conserved F or W. Each record gives: J gene, V gene, clone size, D gene, CDR3 DNA, CDR3 protein. A D gene is named only where the DNA matches it firmly. For some rows the clone size is stated as once, few or many, or as a class when expanded; others skip it.

TRBJ2-7 TRBV25-1 once . TGTGCCAGCAGTTCATCCAGGGAGGTATTGGGCGAGCAGTACTTC CASSSSREVLGEQYF
TRBJ2-1 TRBV4-2 . TRBD2 TGTGCCAGCAGCCAACAACTTACTAGCGGGGGGGCCGTTGAGCAGTTCTTC CASSQQLTSGGAVEQFF
TRBJ1-1 TRBV5-5 . . TGTGCCAGCAGCTTTACAGCGAACACTGAAGCTTTCTTT CASSFTANTEAFF
TRBJ1-2 TRBV13 once TRBD1 TGTGCCAGCAGCTTTTTAGACAGGGCCCATGGCTACACCTTC CASSFLDRAHGYTF
TRBJ1-1 TRBV2 . TRBD1 TGTGCCAGCAGTGTTCAGGGGGCGAACACTGAAGCTTTCTTT CASSVQGANTEAFF
TRBJ1-1 TRBV5-1 . . TGCGCCAGCAGCTTGAGGTGGGGGCAGGAGATGAACACTGAAGCTTTCTTT CASSLRWGQEMNTEAFF
TRBJ2-2 TRBV10-1 . . TGCGCCAACGAGACAGCCGGGGAGCTGTTTTTT CANETAGELFF
TRBJ2-7 TRBV11-3 . . TGTGCCAGCAGCTTACCGGCGGGCGAGCAGTACTTC CASSLPAGEQYF
TRBJ2-7 TRBV24-1 . . TGTGCCACCAGTGGTTCCGGGACATCCTACGAGCAGTACTTC CATSGSGTSYEQYF
TRBJ2-7 TRBV4-2 once . TGTGCCAGCAGCCAAGAGGAGTTCAGCTACGAGCAGTACTTC CASSQEEFSYEQYF
TRBJ1-2 TRBV19 . . TGTGCCAGTTCCACGGGGGGTTTACTGGTAGCTAATGGCTACACCTTC CASSTGGLLVANGYTF
TRBJ2-3 TRBV7-8 . . TGTGCCAGCAGCCTGACAAACACAGATACGCAGTATTTT CASSLTNTDTQYF
TRBJ2-1 TRBV3-1/TRBV3-2 . TRBD1 TGTGCCAGCAGCGCCCGGACAGGCTCGTGGGGTGAGCAGTTCTTC CASSARTGSWGEQFF
TRBJ1-1 TRBV5-1 . . TGCGCCAGCAGCTTGAAAAATGGAGGTAAAAGCACTGAAGCTTTCTTT CASSLKNGGKSTEAFF
TRBJ2-1 TRBV13 . TRBD2 TGTGCCAGCAGCCAGGCAGGCGGGGGGGCCCCCGCGCAGTTCTTC CASSQAGGGAPAQFF
TRBJ1-2 TRBV6-2/TRBV6-3 . TRBD1 TGTGCCAGCAGCACCGACCGGGGGAACGGACAGGTCTATGGCTACACCTTC CASSTDRGNGQVYGYTF
TRBJ2-7 TRBV6-5 . . TGTGCCAGCAGTTACTTCCGACAGGCCGGATACGAGCAGTACTTC CASSYFRQAGYEQYF
TRBJ2-2 TRBV11-2 . TRBD1 TGTGCCAGCAGCCTGCGACAGGGGAGAGGCTCCGGGGAGCTGTTTTTT CASSLRQGRGSGELFF
TRBJ2-3 TRBV6-4 . TRBD1 TGTGCCAGCAGTGATTCCTTGACAGGGGGAGATACGCAGTATTTT CASSDSLTGGDTQYF
TRBJ2-2 TRBV5-8 . TRBD1 TGTGCCAGCAGCTACAGGGGGCGGTACACCGGGGAGCTGTTTTTT CASSYRGRYTGELFF
TRBJ1-6 TRBV5-4 . . TGTGCCAGCAGTCTGGGAGGGCGCAATTCACCCCTCCACTTT CASSLGGRNSPLHF
TRBJ2-7 TRBV19 . TRBD1 TGTGCCAGTAGTTTCAGGGGGCAGGACGAGCAGTACTTC CASSFRGQDEQYF
TRBJ1-2 TRBV4-1 . TRBD1 TGCGCCAGCAGCCCTGGGGACAGGGGATATGGCTACACCTTC CASSPGDRGYGYTF
TRBJ2-7 TRBV28 . TRBD2 TGTGCCAGCACCGGGAGGGGAAGTTCTAACGAGCAGTACTTC CASTGRGSSNEQYF
TRBJ1-4 TRBV5-5 few . TGTGCCAGCAGCCGAAGGGGGGGCTGGAGTGAAAAACTGTTTTTT CASSRRGGWSEKLFF
TRBJ1-4 TRBV5-8 . . TGTGCCAGCAGCTTGGGAAGGGGCCTTTTT CASSLGRGLF
TRBJ2-1 TRBV2 . . TGTGCCAGCAGTGAAAACAGATACAATGAGCAGTTCTTC CASSENRYNEQFF
TRBJ1-2 TRBV2 . TRBD1 TGTGCCAGCGGGGGACAGGAGGGCTATGGCTACACCTTC CASGGQEGYGYTF
TRBJ1-2 TRBV29-1 . . TGCAGCGTTGAACCACAGGGTAGGATCTATGGCTACACCTTC CSVEPQGRIYGYTF
TRBJ1-1 TRBV13 . . TGTGCCAGCAGCTTAGATGTGGGGCTGAACACTGAAGCTTTCTTT CASSLDVGLNTEAFF
TRBJ2-1 TRBV10-1 . TRBD2 TGCGCCAGCAGTGAAAGGGCGGGGGGGCCGGTTGGGCAGTTCTTC CASSERAGGPVGQFF
TRBJ2-7 TRBV6-2/TRBV6-3 . TRBD1 TGTGCCAGCAGCCTAGGGACAGGAAGAGTCTACGAGCAGTACTTC CASSLGTGRVYEQYF
TRBJ2-2 TRBV19 . TRBD1 TGTGCCAGTAGCCGAGGGACAGGCGGAGCGGGGGAGCTGTTTTTT CASSRGTGGAGELFF
TRBJ1-2 TRBV30 . TRBD1 TGTGCCTGGAGTGAGAGGACAGGCAATGGCTACACCTTC CAWSERTGNGYTF
TRBJ1-5 TRBV24-1 . TRBD1 TGTGCCACCAGTGAAACAGGTGGACAGGCCCAGCATTTT CATSETGGQAQHF
TRBJ1-1 TRBV4-1 . . TGCGCCAGCAGTCTATCTACTATCCTTAGGGGGAACACTGAAGCTTTCTTT CASSLSTILRGNTEAFF
TRBJ2-5 TRBV3-1/TRBV3-2 . . TGTGCCAGCAGCCTCAGATCAGCGCGGGAGACCCAGTACTTC CASSLRSARETQYF
TRBJ2-7 TRBV5-4 . TRBD2 TGTGCCAGCAGCTTTAGCGGGGCTTCCTACGAGCAGTACTTC CASSFSGASYEQYF
TRBJ2-5 TRBV5-4 . TRBD1 TGTGCCAGCAGCAAGACAGGGGAAGAGACCCAGTACTTC CASSKTGEETQYF
TRBJ1-2 TRBV6-6 . TRBD1 TGTGCCAGCAGGGGACAGCCTCATGGCTACACCTTC CASRGQPHGYTF
TRBJ1-2 TRBV7-8 . . TGTGCCAGCAGCTTGGGGCCAACTAACTATGGCTACACCTTC CASSLGPTNYGYTF
TRBJ2-2 TRBV5-6 . TRBD2 TGTGCCAGCAGCTTCCCTCGCGGGGGGTCCACCGGGGAGCTGTTTTTT CASSFPRGGSTGELFF
TRBJ1-2 TRBV24-1 . . TGTGCCACCAGTGATTCCCAATTCCGGGGCTACACCTTC CATSDSQFRGYTF
TRBJ1-2 TRBV5-1 once . TGCGCCAGCAGCTTGGCCGAAGGGGGAAACTATGGCTACACCTTC CASSLAEGGNYGYTF
TRBJ2-1 TRBV11-3 . TRBD2 TGTGCCAGCAGCTTAGATTCCGCGGGGGGGAGAACGGGGAATGAGCAGTTCTTC CASSLDSAGGRTGNEQFF